The source of this TCR beta chain is a study of shared clonotypes between healthy human individuals. Study background: Contributing individuals were a couple of females and a few males aged 18 to 49.

Assay: immunoSEQ multiplex PCR; the TCRdb copy retains only in-frame clones and omits some. The data show millions of clones, 95% seen once. Notes on this clone: Antigen specificity is unknown.

Study results and caveats: Around 5.4% of naive CD4 clonotypes were common to several donors. Generation probabilities of non-shared clonotypes were lower (relative to those shared by all four donors).

All donors qualified as healthy HIV-negative adults and had experienced no recent acute infections or vaccinations. Germline CDR1 is SGHDT and CDR2 is YYEEEE. The CDR3 extends over 15 amino acids. Trimming removed 2 bases from V and 5 bases from J, with 16 bases in between. The sample taken for sequencing was naive CD4+ T cells sorted from blood. The subset here: CD45RA+ positively selected. The sequence came from a man between 18 and 35 years old in good health. V is TRBV5-6 and J is TRBJ2-5; D might be TRBD1 (6 bases). This chain's CDR3 is CASSLLGTKTETQYF. For the CDR3, the DNA is TGTGCCAGCAGCTTATTGGGGACAAAGACGGAGACCCAGTACTTC.